These 6 T cell receptor beta chains were all obtained from the same sample, sequenced in a study of shared clonotypes between healthy human individuals. The assay was immunoSEQ multiplex PCR, and TCRdb's table has in-frame clones only and misses some. There are 500,000 to 550,000 clones in the sample; approximately 94% occur only once, and around 0.067% lies in the top ten. Material: naive CD4+ T cells sorted from blood. Indicated subset: CD45RA+ positively selected. These receptors originate from a woman between 25 and 40 years old in good health.

The J gene is TRBJ2-5, the V gene TRBV18; the D call may be TRBD1 or TRBD2 (6 bases each). The CDR3 length is 17 residues. V was cut by 3 bases and J by 3 bases, with 20 bases left in between. The germline gives CDR1 KGHSH, CDR2 LQKENI. The CDR3 DNA reads as TGTGCCAGCTCACCCTTAGAGGGGGGACGGTCGGAAGAGACCCAGTACTTC. Translated: CASSPLEGGRSEETQYF. The variable domain in full, completed from reference TRBV18 and TRBJ2-5, reads NAGVMQNPRHLVRRRGQEARLRCSPMKGHSHVYWYRQLPEEGLKFMVYLQKENIIDESGMPKERFSAEFPKEGPSILRIQQVVRGDSAAYFCASSPLEGGRSEETQYFGPGTRLLVL.

CDR3 in amino acids: CASSFGTLGTEAFF. CDR3 in DNA: TGTGCCAGCAGTTTTGGGACATTGGGCACTGAAGCTTTCTTT. The V call is TRBV28, the J call TRBJ1-1; a weak D match, TRBD1 (6 bases). The CDR3 length is 14 residues. Germline V gives CDR1 MDHEN, CDR2 SYDVKM. V was shortened by 3 bases and J by 4 bases, with 12 bases between the two germline ends.

V usage is TRBV6-1 and J usage is TRBJ2-5; D unclear. The germline V gene encodes CDR1 MNHNS and CDR2 SASEGT. Deletions cut 2 bases from V and 5 bases from J, with 3 bases between. The CDR3 totals 11 residues. The CDR3 region is CASSELETQYF. DNA for the CDR3: TGTGCCAGCAGTGAATTGGAGACCCAGTACTTC.

The V gene is TRBV19, the J gene TRBJ1-5; D remains ambiguous. Germline values: CDR1 LNHDA, CDR2 SQIVND (reference sequence). V shed 11 bases and J shed 0 bases, with 11 bases lying between them. This CDR3 has 13 residues. The CDR3 coding sequence is TGTGCCGTAGGAGGGTTTAGCAATCAGCCCCAGCATTTT. Protein product: CAVGGFSNQPQHF.

The rearrangement links TRBV20-1 to TRBJ1-2; D uncertain. CDR1 DFQATT and CDR2 SNEGSKA come from the germline V gene (reference sequence). V lost 3 bases and J lost 6, with 8 bases in between. The CDR3 spans 11 residues. CDR3 sequence reads: CSASNGDGYTF. The DNA for the CDR3 is TGCAGTGCTAGTAACGGGGATGGCTACACCTTC.

This clone has only one observation. The chain uses TRBV27 and TRBJ2-5; 7 bases align to TRBD2. This CDR3 is 15 amino acids long. The ends lost 5 bases at V and 4 bases at J; junction bases unmatched: 10. The germline CDR1 and CDR2 sequences are MNHEY and SMNVEV (reference sequence). This chain's CDR3 is CASSPPPGRVETQYF. The CDR3 region has the DNA TGTGCCAGCAGTCCCCCACCAGGGAGGGTAGAGACCCAGTACTTC.